These 5 T cell receptor beta chains were sequenced from one sample in a study of spatial heterogeneity in lung cancer (dated by TCRdb to about 2019). Libraries were built with 5' RACE. The run used a NextSeq 500. TCRdb reran the public reads through fastp at Q25 and MiXCR, keeping productive beta chains. CDR3 protein sequences are deduplicated, and each keeps its most common genes and DNA. Recorded for this sample are about 38,000 distinct CDR3 sequences; 7.5% of them occurred a single time. 28% of the sample belongs to the ten largest clones. The time point label for this specimen denotes: sample taken at primary tumor resection. Whole RNA extracted from tumor and nontumor lung tissue, or from cryopreserved PBMC samples, was used for TCR sequencing without cell sorting. This material consisted of PBMCs, taken at surgery. All receptors come from a male donor with early-stage non-small cell lung cancer.

The V and J genes are TRBV19 and TRBJ2-1; 11 bases are a match to TRBD1. The CDR3 is 19 residues long. The ends lost 5 bases at V and 0 bases at J; junction bases unmatched: 12. From germline, CDR1 is LNHDA and CDR2 SQIVND (reference sequence). The CDR3 protein is CASSGQGALSQSSYNEQFF. In DNA, the CDR3 is TGTGCCAGTAGTGGACAGGGGGCGCTATCCCAGAGCTCCTACAATGAGCAGTTCTTC. Full variable domain (outside the CDR3, taken from reference TRBV19 and TRBJ2-1): DGGITQSPKYLFRKEGQNVTLSCEQNLNHDAMYWYRQDPGQGLRLIYYSQIVNDFQKGDIAEGYSVSREKKESFPLTVTSAQKNPTAFYLCASSGQGALSQSSYNEQFFGPGTRLTVL.

This clonotype was found many times. The chain recombines TRBV3-1 with TRBJ2-2; TRBD2 matches at 12 bases. Unmatched junction bases numbered 4, after V lost 2 bases and J lost 6 bases. The CDR3 is made up of 16 amino acids. CDR1 and CDR2 (germline): LGHDT, YNNKEL (reference sequence). In DNA form, the CDR3 reads TGTGCCAGCAGCCAACCACTAGCGGGAGGAGCCGGGGAGCTGTTTTTT. Translating gives CASSQPLAGGAGELFF.

This clonotype was seen ten or more times. The gene calls are TRBV20-1 and TRBJ2-1, with 10 positions matching TRBD2. V lost 6 bases, J lost 8 bases, and 16 bases stayed unmatched. The CDR3 has 16 residues. Per germline, CDR1 DFQATT and CDR2 SNEGSKA (reference sequence). CDR3 protein: CSALDLPSGSSDEQFF. The CDR3 coding sequence is TGCAGTGCCCTAGACCTCCCTAGCGGGAGTTCCGATGAGCAGTTCTTC.

The J gene is TRBJ2-1, the V gene TRBV20-1, with 16 bases matching TRBD2. This CDR3 spans 16 amino acids. The V gene's germline CDR1 is DFQATT and CDR2 SNEGSKA (reference sequence). The J segment lost 7 bases and the V segment lost 6 bases, leaving 9 bases of the junction unmatched. Here the CDR3 DNA reads TGCAGTGCCCGCGGGACTAGCGGGAGGGCAAATAATGAGCAGTTCTTC. It encodes CSARGTSGRANNEQFF.

This clonotype has at least ten counts. This sequence joins TRBV11-2 and TRBJ1-2; D is unclear. V lost 5 bases to trimming and J lost 4 bases, with 11 bases between them. The CDR3 is 13 amino acids. Germline loops: CDR1 SGHAT, CDR2 FQNNGV. Here the CDR3 DNA reads TGTGCCAGCAGCCACAGTCGAGCCTATGGCTACACCTTC. Its protein product is CASSHSRAYGYTF.